These 8 T cell receptor beta chains originate from one sample sequenced in a study of blood T cell repertoires in COVID-19. Sequencing was performed with immunoSEQ multiplex PCR; in TCRdb, only in-frame clones are kept and a portion is missing. This sample has about 380,000 clones, with about 89% found just once. The sequenced material came from PBMCs or T cells enriched from blood (not recorded which). These receptors were collected from a man between 25 and 39 years old who had recovered from COVID-19.

This clone was detected once. CDR3 loop: CASSLGLVQYNSPLHF. The CDR3, as DNA: TGTGCCAGCAGCTTAGGACTTGTACAATATAATTCACCCCTCCACTTT. V is TRBV7-2 and J is TRBJ1-6; D gene uncertain. Germline CDR1 reads SGHTA; CDR2 reads FQGNSA. Trimming pared 1 base from V and 4 bases from J, leaving 11 bases between. This CDR3 contains 16 residues.

The genes are TRBV27 and TRBJ1-2, with D hard to call. Germline V gene sequence: CDR1 MNHEY, CDR2 SMNVEV (reference sequence). There are 14 residues in the CDR3. The V and J ends lost 2 bases and 8 bases respectively, with 15 bases between them. Here the CDR3 DNA reads TGTGCCAGCAGTTTACAACCGGGGTTCGGGGGCTACACCTTC. This translates into CASSLQPGFGGYTF.

The CDR3 protein is CASSQSLSAGASYEQYF. The CDR3 region has the DNA TGCGCCAGCAGCCAAAGTCTCTCGGCGGGGGCTTCCTACGAGCAGTACTTC. V usage is TRBV4-1 and J usage is TRBJ2-7; the D gene is possibly TRBD2 (7 bases). V was pared by 2 bases and J by 1 base, with 18 bases between. Germline V gene lookup returns CDR1 MGHRA and CDR2 YSYEKL. The CDR3 contains 17 residues.

The CDR3 sequence is CASSSRQGPETQYF. CDR3 in DNA: TGTGCCAGCAGCTCCAGACAGGGCCCCGAGACCCAGTACTTC. The rearrangement links TRBV11-2 to TRBJ2-5, with 7 bases lining up with TRBD1. CDR1 and CDR2 from the germline V gene are SGHAT and FQNNGV. The CDR3 extends over 14 amino acids. Trimming took 4 bases from V and 5 from J; bases not matched to a gene: 7.

This clone was observed a handful of times. The CDR3 loop is CASSPRGQIGREQFF. The CDR3 DNA follows: TGTGCCAGCAGCCCCCGTGGACAGATCGGACGTGAGCAGTTCTTC. The chain uses TRBV27 and TRBJ2-1; D might be TRBD1 (6 bases). CDR1 is MNHEY, CDR2 SMNVEV, per germline (reference sequence). This CDR3 has 15 amino acids. V was clipped by 6 bases and J by 9 bases, with 21 bases between them.

As to this clone: The sample carries other DNA sequences with the same CDR3. This rearrangement joins TRBV6-5 to TRBJ1-5, with a possible D match to TRBD1 (5 bases). Trimming left V 5 bases short and J 7 bases short, with 9 bases between. Germline lookup yields CDR1 MNHEY and CDR2 SVGAGI. The CDR3 is 12 residues long. The CDR3 loop is CASSRGGQPQHF. CDR3 bases: TGTGCCAGCAGTAGGGGTGGGCAGCCCCAGCATTTT.

The V call is TRBV2, the J call TRBJ1-6, with TRBD1 matching 9 bases. With 8 bases clipped from V and 7 bases from J, the junction kept 18 bases outside the gene matches. Looked up from germline, CDR1 is SNHLY and CDR2 is FYNNEI. This CDR3 contains 18 residues. For the CDR3, the DNA is TGTGCCAGCGTGAGAGAGTTGGTAGCCGGGACAGGGAATTCACCCCTCCACTTT. Translating it yields CASVRELVAGTGNSPLHF.

V gene TRBV9 combines with J gene TRBJ2-5; D not certain. From germline, CDR1 is SGDLS and CDR2 YYNGEE. Trimming stripped 4 bases from V and 0 bases from J, with 13 bases between. The CDR3 covers 15 residues. In DNA, the CDR3 is TGTGCCAGCAGCTCCCGTGCCCAGGACCAAGAGACCCAGTACTTC. It specifies CASSSRAQDQETQYF.